Below, one T cell receptor beta chain is given with its context. The antigen remains undetermined. The V end lost 2 bases, the J end lost 4 bases, and 9 bases lay between the germline ends. The CDR3 loop spans 14 amino acids. From germline, CDR1 is MNHEY and CDR2 SVGAGI. Amplification yielded TCR beta CDR3 regions, with RNA transcripts as the source. Carried out on the TCR CDR3, a first-round RT-PCR used the HTBI primer set. Each CDR3 protein is one row after TCRdb ran MiXCR on the multiplex PCR reads. The table records some 550,000 distinct CDR3 sequences, roughly 20% of them present only once. PBMCs were sourced from roughly 9.7 ml fresh peripheral blood. This specimen comes from a study of T cells in Graves' hyperthyroidism and ophthalmopathy. Whole-study results and caveats: Ophthalmopathy onset followed model prediction by a median around 6.6 months. In blood, most of the thyroid clonotypes expanded above 0.001 were also present.

Sequencing was performed on blood. The rearrangement links TRBV6-5 to TRBJ1-5, with D possibly TRBD1 on 5 matching bases. The receptor's source is a man aged 18 to 29 with Graves' hyperthyroidism. The CDR3 nucleotides read TGTGCCAGCAGTTACACGCGACAGAATCAGCCCCAGCATTTT. It translates to CASSYTRQNQPQHF.